This T cell receptor beta chain was sequenced in a study of blood T cell repertoires in COVID-19. Background on the study: The United States, Italy and Spain supplied acute and convalescent COVID-19 samples. Sample material is recorded as cDNA or gDNA derived from T cells, B-cell-depleted T cells, or PBMCs.

This clone was seen only once. This CDR3 region has 15 residues. In germline, CDR1 is SGHVS, CDR2 FNYEAQ. J was trimmed by 6 bases and V by 5 bases; bases with no gene match: 10. In the source study's methods: Amplification from reference gene primers served as the basis for estimated nucleated cell counts. Assay: immunoSEQ multiplex PCR; the TCRdb copy retains only in-frame clones and omits some. The DNA gave D and trimming, while V, J and clone size come from that table. The data contain fewer than 50,000 clones, approximately 91% of them singletons. The genes are TRBV7-6 and TRBJ2-1, with 7 bases aligning to TRBD1. The origin of this receptor is a man between 65 and 85 years old with active COVID-19. The sample taken for sequencing was peripheral blood. CDR3 in amino acids: CASSIPGQLGNEQFF. CDR3 DNA sequence: TGTGCCAGCAGCATCCCGGGACAGCTAGGCAATGAGCAGTTCTTC.